The present T cell receptor (beta chain) was sequenced within a study of blood T cells in healthy people across ages. This clonotype was observed a few times. Combining a sample-barcoded 5' primer with a J-beta primer mix, a second PCR ran for about 7 to 11 cycles. Each CDR3 protein gets one entry after TCRdb re-called the 5' RACE reads with MiXCR. The top ten clones hold roughly 14% of a sample with roughly 680,000 distinct CDR3 sequences, 52% of them seen once. Sequenced input: blood. This receptor was taken from a woman at least 80 years old in good health.

The CDR3: CASRLLQGYSNQPQHF. The CDR3 DNA reads TGTGCCAGCAGACTGTTACAGGGATACAGCAATCAGCCCCAGCATTTT. This chain joins TRBV6-1 and TRBJ1-5, with D tentatively TRBD1 (6 bases). The germline CDR1 and CDR2 sequences are MNHNS and SASEGT. Trimming pared 6 bases from V and 1 base from J, leaving 16 bases between. This CDR3 is 16 amino acids long.